Listed below are T cell receptor beta chains from one sample, sequenced in a study of monozygotic twins with cystic fibrosis. Clones were sequenced by immunoSEQ multiplex PCR, and TCRdb holds only the in-frame ones, with some missing. The sample records around 25,000 clones, approximately 89% being singletons. The sequencing sample was made of blood. The source of these receptors is a girl aged 2-15 years with cystic fibrosis. Each CDR3 is given with its conserved first and last residue. D genes are given only for firm matches. Part of the rows lack a size; the others show once, few, many or a class for expanded clones.

.	TRBV5-1	15	.	TRBJ1-1	CASGLGTGMDTEAFF	TGCGCCAGCGGACTGGGCACAGGGATGGACACTGAAGCTTTCTTT
.	TRBV11-2	14	.	TRBJ1-3	CASSQRDIGNTIYF	TGTGCCAGCAGCCAGCGTGACATCGGAAACACCATATATTTT
.	TRBV7-8	16	TRBD2	TRBJ2-5	CASSLGLAGVQETQYF	TGTGCCAGCAGCTTAGGACTAGCGGGTGTACAAGAGACCCAGTACTTC
.	TRBV29-1	17	TRBD1	TRBJ2-5	CSVGGQGPYPYQETQYF	TGCAGCGTAGGTGGACAGGGACCCTATCCGTACCAAGAGACCCAGTACTTC
.	TRBV9	16	.	TRBJ1-3	CASSPRGQSSGNTIYF	TGTGCCAGCAGCCCCCGCGGCCAGAGCTCTGGAAACACCATATATTTT
few	TRBV28	17	TRBD1	TRBJ1-2	CASSSKQTGLFRYGYTF	TGTGCCAGCAGTTCCAAACAGACAGGGCTATTTCGCTATGGCTACACCTTC
once	TRBV10-3	17	TRBD1	TRBJ2-3	CAISAGQGEGGTDTQYF	TGTGCCATCAGTGCCGGACAGGGTGAGGGTGGCACAGATACGCAGTATTTT
.	TRBV4-3	18	.	TRBJ1-2	CASSQDLKGPSNLNGYTF	TGCGCCAGCAGCCAAGATTTGAAAGGGCCCTCCAATCTAAATGGCTACACCTTC
.	TRBV6-4	16	TRBD1	TRBJ1-5	CASIGTGRSSNQPQHF	TGTGCCAGCATCGGGACAGGGAGGTCGAGCAATCAGCCCCAGCATTTT
.	TRBV5-1	19	TRBD1	TRBJ2-2	CASSSRDRVTSCCTGELFF	TGCGCCAGCAGCAGCCGGGACAGGGTGACTAGCTGCTGCACCGGGGAGCTGTTTTTT
.	TRBV10-3	13	TRBD1	TRBJ1-2	CAITIGTEYGYTF	TGTGCCATCACCATCGGGACAGAATATGGCTACACCTTC
.	TRBV27	15	TRBD1	TRBJ2-7	CASSLSQGMAYEQYF	TGTGCCAGCAGTTTATCACAGGGGATGGCCTACGAGCAGTACTTC
.	TRBV5-5	15	.	TRBJ1-2	CASSFGGAGVYGYTF	TGTGCCAGCAGCTTCGGGGGCGCAGGTGTATATGGCTACACCTTC
.	TRBV5-1	14	.	TRBJ2-5	CASSLDLRAETQYF	TGCGCCAGCAGCTTGGATCTGCGGGCAGAGACCCAGTACTTC
.	TRBV2	15	TRBD1	TRBJ1-1	CASRGTGGLNTEAFF	TGTGCCAGCAGGGGGACAGGGGGATTGAACACTGAAGCTTTCTTT
.	TRBV30	12	.	TRBJ1-1	CAWSAGDTEAFF	TGTGCCTGGAGTGCAGGGGACACTGAAGCTTTCTTT
.	TRBV9	12	.	TRBJ1-6	CASSVVGSPLHF	TGTGCCAGCAGCGTAGTCGGTTCACCCCTCCACTTT
.	TRBV5-4	16	TRBD2	TRBJ2-1	CASSFGLAGVNNEQFF	TGTGCCAGCAGCTTCGGGTTAGCGGGGGTTAACAATGAGCAGTTCTTC
once	TRBV7-2	16	TRBD1	TRBJ1-2	CASLRDRGILDYGYTF	TGTGCCAGCCTAAGGGACAGGGGTATATTGGACTATGGCTACACCTTC
.	TRBV7-9	13	.	TRBJ2-7	CASSPVRTYEQYF	TGTGCCAGCAGCCCAGTAAGAACCTACGAGCAGTACTTC
.	TRBV6-5	16	TRBD1	TRBJ1-2	CASSYAGQGANYGYTF	TGTGCCAGCAGTTACGCCGGACAGGGAGCTAACTATGGCTACACCTTC
.	TRBV6-1	16	TRBD1	TRBJ1-5	CASSATGLGGGQPQHF	TGTGCCAGCAGTGCGACAGGGTTGGGGGGGGGTCAGCCCCAGCATTTT
.	TRBV2	16	TRBD1	TRBJ1-1	CASRRTPGQEGTEAFF	TGTGCCAGCAGACGTACGCCGGGACAGGAAGGGACTGAAGCTTTCTTT
.	TRBV5-1	14	.	TRBJ2-1	CASSFRGSYNEQFF	TGCGCCAGCAGCTTTAGGGGATCCTACAATGAGCAGTTCTTC
once	TRBV7-9	17	TRBD1	TRBJ1-6	CASSLPGTGGSNSPLHF	TGTGCCAGCAGCTTACCCGGGACAGGGGGCAGTAATTCACCCCTCCACTTT
.	TRBV15	21	TRBD2	TRBJ2-1	CATSRENSGTSGGAGYNEQFF	TGTGCCACCAGCAGAGAGAATTCTGGGACTAGCGGGGGGGCTGGCTACAATGAGCAGTTCTTC